Below are 4 T cell receptor beta chains sequenced from a single sample in a study of human T cells and chemical hapten exposure. TCRdb ran MiXCR on the RACE reads and lists one entry per CDR3 protein. The sample shows about 120,000 distinct CDR3 sequences, 12% to 15% of them seen only once. The time point denotes: patch test 1, 2 weeks after DPC sensitization. Treatment in this sample: therapeutic diphenylcyclopropenone sensitization with weekly scalp DPC. Sample: whole blood, taken in connection with sensitization to the hapten diphenylcyclopropenone (DPC). These receptor sequences come from a man aged 18-30 years with alopecia areata. Some clones in this sample may be carry-over from other donors' samples.

This rearrangement joins TRBV9 to TRBJ2-1; D gene unclear. The CDR3 loop spans 12 amino acids. Germline CDR1 is SGDLS and CDR2 is YYNGEE. Trimming removed 1 base from V and 9 bases from J, with 8 bases in between. This chain's CDR3 is CASSVSGREQFF. The CDR3 DNA reads TGTGCCAGCAGCGTATCAGGTCGTGAGCAGTTCTTC.

This clonotype was observed a few times. CDR3 in DNA: TGTGCCATCAGTGAGTCCTTAGACAGCCTAGCGGGGGCAGATACGCAGTATTTT. This gives the protein CAISESLDSLAGADTQYF. The V gene is TRBV10-3, the J gene TRBJ2-3, with 10 positions matching TRBD2. The CDR3 loop spans 18 amino acids. Unmatched junction bases numbered 10, after V lost 0 bases and J lost 4 bases. Looked up from germline, CDR1 is ENHRY and CDR2 is SYGVKD.

A few counts support this clonotype. V usage is TRBV7-2 and J usage is TRBJ2-3; 7 nucleotides agree with TRBD2. Germline CDR1 and CDR2: SGHTA and FQGNSA. The V segment lost 3 bases and the J segment 3 bases; nucleotides outside the gene matches: 6. The CDR3 length is 15 residues. Here the CDR3 DNA reads TGTGCCAGCAGCTTGACTAGCAGTTCGACAGATACGCAGTATTTT. It yields the protein CASSLTSSSTDTQYF.

The chain combines TRBV20-1 with TRBJ1-1; no firm D call. V was trimmed by 1 base and J by 0 bases, leaving 9 bases between them. The CDR3 spans 14 residues. Germline assignment: CDR1 DFQATT and CDR2 SNEGSKA (reference sequence). The chain's CDR3 is CSARVPFMNTEAFF. The CDR3, as DNA: TGCAGTGCTAGAGTACCCTTCATGAACACTGAAGCTTTCTTT.